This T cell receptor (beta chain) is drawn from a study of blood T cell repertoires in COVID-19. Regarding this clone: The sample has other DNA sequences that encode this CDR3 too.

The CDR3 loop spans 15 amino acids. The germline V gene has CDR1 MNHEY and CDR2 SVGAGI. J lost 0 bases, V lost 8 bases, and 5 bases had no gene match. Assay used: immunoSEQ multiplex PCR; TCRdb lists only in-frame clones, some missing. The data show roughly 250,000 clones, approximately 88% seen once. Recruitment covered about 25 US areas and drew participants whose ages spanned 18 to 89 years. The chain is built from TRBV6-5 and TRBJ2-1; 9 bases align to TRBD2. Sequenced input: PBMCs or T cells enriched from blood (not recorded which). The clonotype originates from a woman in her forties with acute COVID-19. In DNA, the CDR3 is TGTGCCAGCCGAGTTAGCGGGAGCTCCTACAATGAGCAGTTCTTC. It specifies CASRVSGSSYNEQFF.